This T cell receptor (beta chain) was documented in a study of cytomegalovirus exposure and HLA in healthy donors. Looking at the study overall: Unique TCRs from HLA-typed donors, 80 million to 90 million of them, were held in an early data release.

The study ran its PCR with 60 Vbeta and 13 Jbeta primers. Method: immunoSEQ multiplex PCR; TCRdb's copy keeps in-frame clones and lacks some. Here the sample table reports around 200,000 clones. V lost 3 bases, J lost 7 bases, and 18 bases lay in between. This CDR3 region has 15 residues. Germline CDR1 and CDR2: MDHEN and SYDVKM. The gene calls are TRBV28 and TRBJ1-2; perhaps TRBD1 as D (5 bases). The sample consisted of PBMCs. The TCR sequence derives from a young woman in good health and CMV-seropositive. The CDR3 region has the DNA TGTGCCAGCAGTTTCAACGTCGCAGGGCCTAGTGGCTACACCTTC. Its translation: CASSFNVAGPSGYTF.